This TCR beta chain was identified in a study of T-cell memory formation after mild COVID-19. Across the study: Largely, the TCR clusters proved donor specific. Notes on the study in general: CD4+ contracting clones were mainly CM and EM; CD8+ ones, EMRA. The finding that pre-infection memory included some responding clones suggested that cross-reactive memory joined.

V dropped 3 bases and J dropped 9 bases, with 10 bases sitting between them. The CDR3 consists of 12 residues. Germline loops: CDR1 SGHKS, CDR2 YYEKEE (reference sequence). Of note for this clonotype: What it recognizes is unknown.

TCRdb re-called the 5' RACE reads with MiXCR, one entry per CDR3 protein. The sample contains roughly 120,000 distinct CDR3 sequences, 22% of which appear only once. The chain carries TRBV5-5 and TRBJ1-5; D is unresolved. The sequence was collected from a man aged 18 to 29 who had mild COVID-19 (a few samples of this study predate the infection). Cell type and time point are not known. The specimen sequenced was PBMCs or a T cell subset sorted from them (not recorded which). CDR3 in DNA: TGTGCCAGCAGCTCCCCGTACGGGCCCCAGCATTTT. Its protein is CASSSPYGPQHF. The entire variable domain, with the rest obtained from reference TRBV5-5 and TRBJ1-5, is as follows: DAGVTQSPTHLIKTRGQQVTLRCSPISGHKSVSWYQQVLGQGPQFIFQYYEKEERGRGNFPDRFSARQFPNYSSELNVNALLLGDSALYLCASSSPYGPQHFGDGTRLSIL.